These T cell receptor beta chains were read from a single sample in a study of cytomegalovirus exposure and HLA in healthy donors. Data came from immunoSEQ multiplex PCR; TCRdb stores just in-frame clones and leaves some out. The profile shows 150,000 to 200,000 clones, 84% of them singletons. Input material: PBMCs. The receptors stem from a man aged 25-40 years in good health and CMV-seropositive. Each CDR3 is given with its conserved first and last residue. The D gene is left open where the match is weak. Clone size is not always given. Where it is, it says once, few, many or a class for expanded clones.

TGTGCCAGCAGCTTACGGGGGGGGACCGGGGAGCTGTTTTTT	CASSLRGGTGELFF	NA	TRBD2	TRBV5-4	TRBJ2-2
TGTGCCAGCAGCGTAGCTTTTGGACTCAATCCCGATGGCCCCTACAATGAGCAGTTCTTC	CASSVAFGLNPDGPYNEQFF	NA	NA	TRBV9	TRBJ2-1
TGTGCCAGCAGCCAAATGGGGTCTTGGGGAGGAGATGAGCAGTTCTTC	CASSQMGSWGGDEQFF	NA	NA	TRBV14	TRBJ2-1
TGTGCCAGCAGCCTAGCCGGGACAGGGGGCCAGCCCCAGCATTTT	CASSLAGTGGQPQHF	NA	TRBD1	TRBV5-6	TRBJ1-5
TGTGCCAGCAGCATCGGACAGGGCGGTGGAAACACCATATATTTT	CASSIGQGGGNTIYF	NA	TRBD1	TRBV9	TRBJ1-3
TGTGCCACCAGCAGAGTTGGGACAGGTAATCAGCCCCAGCATTTT	CATSRVGTGNQPQHF	NA	TRBD1	TRBV15	TRBJ1-5
TGCGCCAGCAGCCAAGAATTAAGCGGGAGGGGAGAGACCCAGTACTTC	CASSQELSGRGETQYF	NA	TRBD2	TRBV4-1	TRBJ2-5
TGTGCCAGCAGTTTTCGGGGGACAGGAGTTTTCGAACCTCCAGATACGCAGTATTTT	CASSFRGTGVFEPPDTQYF	NA	TRBD1	TRBV28	TRBJ2-3
TGTGCCAGCAGCTTGTGGGGGGGTCTAGAGACCCAGTACTTC	CASSLWGGLETQYF	NA	TRBD2	TRBV5-6	TRBJ2-5
TGTGCCAGCAGTTTCGGGGAATTGCGAGAGACCCAGTACTTC	CASSFGELRETQYF	NA	NA	TRBV28	TRBJ2-5
TGTGCCAGCAGCGGACAGGGGGCAGGATCGAGTGAGCAGTTCTTC	CASSGQGAGSSEQFF	NA	TRBD1	TRBV9	TRBJ2-1
TGTGCCAGCAGTTTACAACAGGCGGCTTGGGGCACTGAAGCTTTCTTT	CASSLQQAAWGTEAFF	NA	NA	TRBV27	TRBJ1-1
TGTGCCAGCAGCTTGTCCCCGGCTGGGGGGATTAACGAGCAGTACTTC	CASSLSPAGGINEQYF	NA	NA	TRBV5-6	TRBJ2-7
TGTGCCAGCAGTTCCTCGGGGACAGGGGGATTTTTT	CASSSSGTGGFF	NA	TRBD1	TRBV28	TRBJ2-2
TGTGCCAGCAGCTTAAATAGCGGGAGGGCCGAGACCGGGGAGCTGTTTTTT	CASSLNSGRAETGELFF	NA	TRBD2	TRBV7-8	TRBJ2-2
TGCAGCGTTGACCCCGGGACAGGGGACCAGACAGATACGCAGTATTTT	CSVDPGTGDQTDTQYF	NA	TRBD1	TRBV29-1	TRBJ2-3
TGCGCCAGCAGCTTGGGGAGGGACCGAGCTAACTATGGCTACACCTTC	CASSLGRDRANYGYTF	NA	NA	TRBV5-1	TRBJ1-2
TGTGCCAGCAGGCAAGCCGGGACAGGAGACTACGAGCAGTACTTC	CASRQAGTGDYEQYF	NA	TRBD1	TRBV6-1	TRBJ2-7
TGCAGCGCCAAGCGCACTACCGGGACAGGACGTGCTAACTATGGCTACACCTTC	CSAKRTTGTGRANYGYTF	NA	TRBD1	TRBV29-1	TRBJ1-2
TGTGCCAGCAGTTCCCCCCCCTGGGGCGTGAGCTCTGGAAACACCATATATTTT	CASSSPPWGVSSGNTIYF	NA	NA	TRBV28	TRBJ1-3
TGTGCCAGCAGTTACGTGGCAGGAAGCACTGAAGCTTTCTTT	CASSYVAGSTEAFF	NA	NA	TRBV6-5	TRBJ1-1
TGTGCCAGCAGCTTTGGGCTAGCCACTGAGGAGCAGTTCTTC	CASSFGLATEEQFF	few	NA	TRBV5-6	TRBJ2-1
TGCGCCAGCAGCTTGGGTGGACAGCTTAACACTGAAGCTTTCTTT	CASSLGGQLNTEAFF	NA	NA	TRBV5-1	TRBJ1-1
TGTGCCAGCAGTGTTAGCGGAACCTACAATGAGCAGTTCTTC	CASSVSGTYNEQFF	NA	NA	TRBV6-4	TRBJ2-1
TGTGCCAGCAGTTACTCGTATCGGGGGGCTCAGCAGACCCAGTACTTC	CASSYSYRGAQQTQYF	NA	NA	TRBV6-5	TRBJ2-5
TGTGCCAGCAGTTTACATGTCGGTAACTATGGCTACACCTTC	CASSLHVGNYGYTF	NA	NA	TRBV27	TRBJ1-2
TGTGCCAGCAGCTCTACCGGCGCGGGAGGCCCCAATGAGCAGTTCTTC	CASSSTGAGGPNEQFF	NA	TRBD2	TRBV11-2	TRBJ2-1
TGCGCCAGCAGCTCGGGACAGGGGCACTACAATGAGCAGTTCTTC	CASSSGQGHYNEQFF	NA	TRBD1	TRBV5-1	TRBJ2-1
TGTGCCCCCTCGATCGGGGGGCTAGGTTCACCCCTCCACTTT	CAPSIGGLGSPLHF	NA	NA	TRBV6-4	TRBJ1-6
TGCGCCAGCAGTGATGGCAGCGGGAGAGAGACCCAGTACTTC	CASSDGSGRETQYF	NA	TRBD2	TRBV10-1	TRBJ2-5
TGCGCCAGCCGACCGCCGGGGAGGGGGAGTAATGAAAAACTGTTTTTT	CASRPPGRGSNEKLFF	NA	NA	TRBV5-1	TRBJ1-4
TGTGCCAGCAGTTACTTGCAGGGCGGGGAGCTGTTTTTT	CASSYLQGGELFF	NA	NA	TRBV6-5	TRBJ2-2
TGTGCCAGCAGTCTCCGGACAGGGGTGGGTGAAGCTTTCTTT	CASSLRTGVGEAFF	NA	TRBD1	TRBV9	TRBJ1-1
TGTGCCAGCAGCCCAGGACTAGCGGGGGGCCAGGCGTATTTT	CASSPGLAGGQAYF	NA	TRBD2	TRBV7-6	TRBJ2-3
TGTGCCAGCAGCCCAGGACAGTCAAATCAGCCCCAGCATTTT	CASSPGQSNQPQHF	NA	NA	TRBV4-2	TRBJ1-5
TGTGCCAGCACTACCGGGACAGGGACAGTTCAGTACTTC	CASTTGTGTVQYF	NA	TRBD1	TRBV27	TRBJ2-4
TGTGCCAGCAGCTTGACAGGGGTTAGCAATCAGCCCCAGCATTTT	CASSLTGVSNQPQHF	few	TRBD1	TRBV6-5	TRBJ1-5
TGTGCCAGCAGTGGGACACGAGGCACTGAAGCTTTCTTT	CASSGTRGTEAFF	NA	NA	TRBV28	TRBJ1-1
TGTGCCAGCAGCCCCCTCCTAGCGGGGGGGCGCACAGATACGCAGTATTTT	CASSPLLAGGRTDTQYF	NA	TRBD2	TRBV7-8	TRBJ2-3
TGTGCCAGCAGTTTAGGGGAGAGACTGGCCTCTCCTACGCAGTATTTT	CASSLGERLASPTQYF	NA	NA	TRBV28	TRBJ2-3
TGTGCCAGCAGCTTCGGTGATAGCGGGAAGCGGTTGGCCAAAAACATTCAGTACTTC	CASSFGDSGKRLAKNIQYF	NA	TRBD2	TRBV5-6	TRBJ2-4
TGCGCCAGCGGACTTAGCACAGATACGCAGTATTTT	CASGLSTDTQYF	NA	NA	TRBV5-1	TRBJ2-3
TGCGCCAGCAGCCTTGGGACTAGCGGGTCCTACGAGCAGTACTTC	CASSLGTSGSYEQYF	NA	TRBD2	TRBV4-3	TRBJ2-7
TGTGCCAGCAGTGAGGGACAGGGGCGCGCCACGAGGCAGTTCTTC	CASSEGQGRATRQFF	NA	TRBD1	TRBV7-3	TRBJ2-1
TGCGCCAGCAGCTTTGGAGAGTCTGGCTACACCTTC	CASSFGESGYTF	NA	NA	TRBV5-1	TRBJ1-2
TGTGCCAGCAGCTTAGCGGGTGAGCAGTTCTTC	CASSLAGEQFF	NA	NA	TRBV7-3	TRBJ2-1
TGTGCCACCAGCATAGGAGGGGGCAGGGTCGGGGAGCTGTTTTTT	CATSIGGGRVGELFF	NA	NA	TRBV15	TRBJ2-2
TGTGCCAGCAGCTTAAAATTGGACAAAGGCTACGAGCAGTACTTC	CASSLKLDKGYEQYF	NA	NA	TRBV13	TRBJ2-7
TGTGCCTGGAGGGTCTCGGCAGGGGGTGGGACTGAAGCTTTCTTT	CAWRVSAGGGTEAFF	NA	TRBD1	TRBV30	TRBJ1-1
TGTGCCAGCAGCCCCCGGACAGGGGGACGCTACGAGCAGTACTTC	CASSPRTGGRYEQYF	NA	TRBD1	TRBV5-6	TRBJ2-7
TGTGCCAGCAGCATCTCTTCGAGCGGAGCGAACACCGGGGAGCTGTTTTTT	CASSISSSGANTGELFF	NA	NA	TRBV9	TRBJ2-2
TGTGCCAGCAGTGTTGGGAGGGCCCAGCATTTT	CASSVGRAQHF	once	NA	TRBV6-1	TRBJ1-5
TGTGCCAGCAGCACCGAGGGGGTTAGAACCTACAATGAGCAGTTCTTC	CASSTEGVRTYNEQFF	NA	NA	TRBV11-3	TRBJ2-1
TGCGCCAGCAGCTTGGTACTAGCGGGAGGGCCCTCGCGCGAGCAGTACTTC	CASSLVLAGGPSREQYF	NA	TRBD2	TRBV5-1	TRBJ2-7
TGTGCCAGCAGCCCCGACAGGGGAGATCAGCCCCAGCATTTT	CASSPDRGDQPQHF	NA	TRBD1	TRBV5-6	TRBJ1-5
TGCGCCAGCAGCTCTGTCGACAGGGTGAATGAGCAGTTCTTC	CASSSVDRVNEQFF	once	TRBD1	TRBV5-1	TRBJ2-1
TGTGCCAGCAGCTCAGGACTAGCGGGGGCAGATACGCAGTATTTT	CASSSGLAGADTQYF	NA	TRBD2	TRBV11-2	TRBJ2-3
TGTGCCAGCAGTTCTACAGGGGACACTGAAGCTTTCTTT	CASSSTGDTEAFF	NA	TRBD1	TRBV27	TRBJ1-1